This T cell receptor beta chain is drawn from a study of blood T cell repertoires in COVID-19. V lost 2 bases, J lost 7 bases, and 14 bases lay in between. Germline V gene sequence: CDR1 SGHDN, CDR2 FVKESK. The CDR3 is 15 residues long. Original methodology: Amplification of reference gene primers was used by the study to estimate nucleated cell counts. TCRdb's table, derived via immunoSEQ multiplex PCR, lists solely in-frame clones and lacks some. That table gives V, J and clone size, and the DNA gave D and trimming. The sample shows under 200,000 clones, 84% of them seen only once. Which cohort a participant joined came from the clinical history participants gave.

The sequence was obtained from a woman in her twenties or thirties who had been exposed to COVID-19. The material sequenced was PBMCs or T cells enriched from blood (not recorded which). The V and J genes are TRBV14 and TRBJ2-2; possible D gene TRBD1, 5 bases. The CDR3 loop is CASSQSGRGSGELFF. The CDR3 region has the DNA TGTGCCAGCAGCCAATCTGGAAGGGGCAGCGGGGAGCTGTTTTTT.